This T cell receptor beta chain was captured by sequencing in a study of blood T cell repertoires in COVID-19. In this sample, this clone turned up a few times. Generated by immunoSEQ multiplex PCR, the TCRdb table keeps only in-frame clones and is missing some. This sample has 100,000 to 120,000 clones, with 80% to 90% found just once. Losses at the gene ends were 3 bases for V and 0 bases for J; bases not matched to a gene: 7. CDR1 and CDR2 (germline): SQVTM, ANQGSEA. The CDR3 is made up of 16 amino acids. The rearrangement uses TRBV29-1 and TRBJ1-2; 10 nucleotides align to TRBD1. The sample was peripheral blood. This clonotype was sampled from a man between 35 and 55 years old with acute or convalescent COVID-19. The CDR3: CSVDPGQGNPNYGYTF. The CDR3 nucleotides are TGCAGCGTTGACCCGGGACAGGGGAACCCTAACTATGGCTACACCTTC.